This T cell receptor (beta chain) was captured in a study of T cell responses to AZD1222 COVID-19 vaccine. Whole-study context: Second-dose schedules of about 4 or about 12 weeks were combined.

This CDR3 is 13 amino acids long. V was cut by 0 bases and J by 5 bases, with 7 bases left in between. Germline values: CDR1 KGHSH, CDR2 LQKENI. Assay: immunoSEQ multiplex PCR; the TCRdb copy retains only in-frame clones and omits some. The sample gives more than 100,000 clones, about nine tenths of which show up once; 45% is in the top ten. The sample in question was peripheral blood, obtained on day 0 of AZD1222 vaccination. The chain uses TRBV18 and TRBJ1-2, with D perhaps matching TRBD1 (6 bases). This clonotype was obtained from an adult in good health. CDR3: CASSPPTGYGYTF. DNA for the CDR3: TGTGCCAGCTCACCACCTACAGGGTATGGCTACACCTTC. Looking up the rest from reference TRBV18 and TRBJ1-2 gives the full variable domain: NAGVMQNPRHLVRRRGQEARLRCSPMKGHSHVYWYRQLPEEGLKFMVYLQKENIIDESGMPKERFSAEFPKEGPSILRIQQVVRGDSAAYFCASSPPTGYGYTFGSGTRLTVV.